The 5 T cell receptor beta chains below come from one sample, sequenced in a study of molecular identifiers for immune sequencing clone quantification. TCRdb passed the PCR reads through MiXCR, listing each CDR3 protein once. The table records about 65,000 distinct CDR3 sequences, approximately 17% of them present only once. The sample consisted of naive CD8+ T cells from blood, with Jurkat cell RNA spiked in. Subset reported: FACS-sorted CD8+CD4-CCR7+CD45RA+ naive T cells. All receptors come from a human donor in good health. Some libraries in this study had Jurkat cell RNA spiked in.

This chain connects TRBV29-1 to TRBJ1-1, with D possibly TRBD1 on 5 matching bases. The CDR3 covers 12 residues. The germline gives CDR1 SQVTM, CDR2 ANQGSEA. The V end was cut by 6 bases, the J end by 1 base, with 9 bases between. The CDR3 reads CSVSTGNTEAFF. As DNA, the CDR3 is TGCAGCGTGTCCACAGGGAACACTGAAGCTTTCTTT.

Worth noting for this clonotype: Relative to the germline gene, one junction end is altered; a read error may explain this. The chain uses TRBV7-2 and TRBJ2-3; no reliable D call. Per germline, CDR1 SGHTA and CDR2 FQGNSA. The CDR3 sequence is 13 residues long. For the CDR3, the DNA is TGTGCCAGCAGCCTGTACTTCACAGATGCGCAGTATTTT. Translation gives CASSLYFTDAQYF. Together with reference TRBV7-2 and TRBJ2-3, the CDR3 gives the full variable domain: GAGVSQSPSNKVTEKGKDVELRCDPISGHTALYWYRQSLGQGLEFLIYFQGNSAPDKSGLPSDRFSAERTGGSVSTLTIQRTQQEDSAVYLCASSLYFTDAQYFGPGTRLTVL.

The V gene is TRBV6-6, the J gene TRBJ2-7; TRBD2 agrees at 11 bases. Germline CDR1 reads MNHNY; CDR2 reads SVGAGI (reference sequence). The CDR3 consists of 15 residues. V shed 2 bases, J shed 0 bases, and the junction held 0 bases outside the gene matches. CDR3 loop: CASSYGTSGSYEQYF. CDR3 nucleotide sequence: TGTGCCAGCAGTTACGGGACTAGCGGCTCCTACGAGCAGTACTTC.

There are many counts of this clonotype. This rearrangement joins TRBV27 to TRBJ2-7; D call uncertain. Germline assignment: CDR1 MNHEY and CDR2 SMNVEV (reference sequence). This CDR3 has 14 amino acids. V lost 4 bases and J 3 bases, leaving 13 bases between the germline ends. The CDR3 loop reads CASSSSPSNYEQYF. Written as DNA, the CDR3 is TGTGCCAGCAGTTCATCCCCTTCAAACTACGAGCAGTACTTC.

In this sample, this clonotype turned up a few times. A read error is possible here, since a much larger clone lies one base away. CDR3 DNA sequence: TGTGCCAGCGGTTTAGCGCATTCTACAGATACGCAGTATTTT. Protein sequence: CASGLAHSTDTQYF. The genes are TRBV27 and TRBJ2-3, with a weak D call TRBD2 (5 bases). Germline V gene sequence: CDR1 MNHEY, CDR2 SMNVEV (reference sequence). This CDR3 contains 14 residues.